What follows describes a single TCR beta chain. Original handling: For nucleated cells, counts were estimated from reference gene primer amplification. Data came from immunoSEQ multiplex PCR; TCRdb stores just in-frame clones and leaves some out. The DNA was the basis for D and trimming; V, J and clone size are from that table. Found here are about 200,000 clones, less than 85% of them singletons; the top ten hold 4.5% to 7%. The data were obtained in a study of blood T cell repertoires in COVID-19. The CDR3 is 15 amino acids. From germline, CDR1 is SGHRS and CDR2 YFSETQ. Trimming removed 3 bases from V and 7 bases from J; junction bases left unmatched: 9.

The sequenced material came from peripheral blood. The chain carries TRBV5-1 and TRBJ2-1; 8 bases match TRBD2. This TCR came from a woman between 65 and 79 years old with acute or convalescent COVID-19. CDR3 protein: CASSSAGLERNEQFF. CDR3 sequence (DNA): TGCGCCAGCAGCTCCGCGGGACTAGAGAGGAATGAGCAGTTCTTC.